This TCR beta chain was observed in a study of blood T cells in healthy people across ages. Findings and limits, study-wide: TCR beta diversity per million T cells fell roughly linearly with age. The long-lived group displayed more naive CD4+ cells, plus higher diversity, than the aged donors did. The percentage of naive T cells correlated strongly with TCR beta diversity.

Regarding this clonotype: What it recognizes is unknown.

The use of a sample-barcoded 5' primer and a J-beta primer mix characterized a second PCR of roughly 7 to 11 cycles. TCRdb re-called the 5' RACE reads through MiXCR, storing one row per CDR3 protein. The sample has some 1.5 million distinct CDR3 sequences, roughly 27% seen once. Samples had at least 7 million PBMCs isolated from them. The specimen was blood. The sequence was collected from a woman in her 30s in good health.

In nucleotides, the CDR3 is TGCAGTGCTAGCAACACAGGGGGCAGACCTGAAGCTTTCTTT. Its translation: CSASNTGGRPEAFF. The chain is built from TRBV20-1 and TRBJ1-1, with 9 bases that match TRBD1. Looked up from germline, CDR1 is DFQATT and CDR2 is SNEGSKA (reference sequence). The V segment lost 3 bases and the J segment 6 bases; nucleotides outside the gene matches: 8. The CDR3 covers 14 residues.